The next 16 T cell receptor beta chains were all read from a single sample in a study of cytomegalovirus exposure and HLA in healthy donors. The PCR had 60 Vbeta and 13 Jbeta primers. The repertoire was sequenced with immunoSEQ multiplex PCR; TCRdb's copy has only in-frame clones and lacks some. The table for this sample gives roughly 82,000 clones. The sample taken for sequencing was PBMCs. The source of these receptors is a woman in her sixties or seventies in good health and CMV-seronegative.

The CDR3 region is CASSEEAGGYNEQFF. The CDR3 nucleotides are TGTGCCAGCAGTGAAGAGGCGGGAGGCTACAATGAGCAGTTCTTC. The chain couples TRBV2 to TRBJ2-1; 8 bases fit TRBD2. V lost 1 base and J lost 3; bases outside the gene matches: 2. The CDR3 contains 15 residues. Germline V CDR1 and CDR2: SNHLY, FYNNEI.

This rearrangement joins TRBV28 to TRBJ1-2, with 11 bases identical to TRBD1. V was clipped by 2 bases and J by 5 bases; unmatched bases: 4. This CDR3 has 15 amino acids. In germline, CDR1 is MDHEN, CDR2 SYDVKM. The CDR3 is CASSLGTGGRYGYTF. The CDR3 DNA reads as TGTGCCAGCAGTTTAGGGACAGGGGGTCGATATGGCTACACCTTC.

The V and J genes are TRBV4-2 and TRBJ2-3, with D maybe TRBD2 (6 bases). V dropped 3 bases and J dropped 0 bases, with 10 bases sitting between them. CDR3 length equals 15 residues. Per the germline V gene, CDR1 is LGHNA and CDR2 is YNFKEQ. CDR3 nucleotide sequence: TGTGCCAGCAGCCAGGACTATGCTAGCACAGATACGCAGTATTTT. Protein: CASSQDYASTDTQYF.

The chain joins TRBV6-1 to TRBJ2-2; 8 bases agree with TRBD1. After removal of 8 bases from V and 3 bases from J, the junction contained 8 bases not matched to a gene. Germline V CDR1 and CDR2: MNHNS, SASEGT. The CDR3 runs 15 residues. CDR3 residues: CASSSGQVYTGELFF. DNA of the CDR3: TGTGCCAGCTCTTCGGGACAGGTCTACACCGGGGAGCTGTTTTTT.

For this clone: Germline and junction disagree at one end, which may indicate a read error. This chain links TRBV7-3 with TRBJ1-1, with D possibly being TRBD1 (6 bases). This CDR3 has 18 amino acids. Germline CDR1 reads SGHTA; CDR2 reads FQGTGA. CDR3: CASSLKKGGFPWNTEALF. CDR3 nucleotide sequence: TGTGCCAGCAGCCTTAAGAAGGGGGGGTTTCCCTGGAACACTGAAGCTCTCTTT.

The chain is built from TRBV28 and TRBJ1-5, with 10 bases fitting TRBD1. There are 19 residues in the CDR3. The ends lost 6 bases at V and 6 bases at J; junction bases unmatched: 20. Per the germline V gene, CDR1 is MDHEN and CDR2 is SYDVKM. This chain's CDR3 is CASRPDPGTGAPLGQPQHF. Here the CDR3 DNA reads TGTGCCAGCAGACCAGACCCCGGGACAGGGGCCCCTTTAGGTCAGCCCCAGCATTTT. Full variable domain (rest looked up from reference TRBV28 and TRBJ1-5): DVKVTQSSRYLVKRTGEKVFLECVQDMDHENMFWYRQDPGLGLRLIYFSYDVKMKEKGDIPEGYSVSREKKERFSLILESASTNQTSMYLCASRPDPGTGAPLGQPQHFGDGTRLSIL.

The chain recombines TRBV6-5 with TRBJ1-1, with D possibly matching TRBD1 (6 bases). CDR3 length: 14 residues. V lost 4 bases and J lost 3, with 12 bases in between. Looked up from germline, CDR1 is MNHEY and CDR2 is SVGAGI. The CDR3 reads CASSSQQGHTEAFF. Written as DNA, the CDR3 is TGTGCCAGCAGTTCTCAACAGGGTCACACTGAAGCTTTCTTT.

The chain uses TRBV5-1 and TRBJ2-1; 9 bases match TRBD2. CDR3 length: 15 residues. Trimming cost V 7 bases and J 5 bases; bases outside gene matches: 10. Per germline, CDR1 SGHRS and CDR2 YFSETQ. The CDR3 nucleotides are TGCGCCAGCTCCCCTGGTTCTAGCGGGGACAATGAGCAGTTCTTC. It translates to CASSPGSSGDNEQFF.

The CDR3 region has the DNA TGCGCCAGCAGCTTGGGACAGGGGAACACCGGGGAGCTGTTTTTT. Translation: CASSLGQGNTGELFF. This rearrangement joins TRBV5-1 to TRBJ2-2; TRBD1 matches at 7 bases. CDR3 length equals 15 residues. Germline loops: CDR1 SGHRS, CDR2 YFSETQ. With V trimmed by 0 bases and J by 1 base, 0 bases remained unmatched.

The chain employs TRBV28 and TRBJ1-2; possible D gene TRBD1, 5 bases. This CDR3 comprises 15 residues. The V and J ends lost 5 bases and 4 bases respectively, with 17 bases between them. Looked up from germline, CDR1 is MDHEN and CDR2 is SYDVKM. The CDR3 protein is CASSRRQLTPYGYTF. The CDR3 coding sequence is TGTGCCAGCAGTCGGAGACAGCTAACACCCTATGGCTACACCTTC.

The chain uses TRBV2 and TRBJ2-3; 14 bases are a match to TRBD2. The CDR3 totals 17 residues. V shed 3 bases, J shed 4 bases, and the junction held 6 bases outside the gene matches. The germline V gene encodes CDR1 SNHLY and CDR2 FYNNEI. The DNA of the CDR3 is TGTGCCAGCAGTGAGGGACTAGCGGGAGTAGGTCCAGATACGCAGTATTTT. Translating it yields CASSEGLAGVGPDTQYF.

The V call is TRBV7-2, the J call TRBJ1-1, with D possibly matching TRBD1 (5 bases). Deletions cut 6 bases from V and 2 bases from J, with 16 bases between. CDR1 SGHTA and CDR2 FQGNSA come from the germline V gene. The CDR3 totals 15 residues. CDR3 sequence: CASRVQGGGNTEAFF. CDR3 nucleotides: TGTGCCAGCAGGGTGCAGGGAGGTGGAAACACTGAAGCTTTCTTT.

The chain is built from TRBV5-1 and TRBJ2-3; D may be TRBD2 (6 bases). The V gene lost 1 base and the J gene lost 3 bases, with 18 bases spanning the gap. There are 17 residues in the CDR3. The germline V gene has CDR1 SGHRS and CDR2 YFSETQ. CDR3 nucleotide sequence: TGCGCCAGCAGCTTGCAACCCTCGGCGGGAACGACAGATACGCAGTATTTT. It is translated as CASSLQPSAGTTDTQYF. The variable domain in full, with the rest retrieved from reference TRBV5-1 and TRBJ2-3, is KAGVTQTPRYLIKTRGQQVTLSCSPISGHRSVSWYQQTPGQGLQFLFEYFSETQRNKGNFPGRFSGRQFSNSRSEMNVSTLELGDSALYLCASSLQPSAGTTDTQYFGPGTRLTVL.

In nucleotides, the CDR3 is TGTGCCACCAGCAGACTCATTACAGGCACAGATACGCAGTATTTT. Translating gives CATSRLITGTDTQYF. V and J are TRBV15 and TRBJ2-3, with no clear D. The CDR3 has 15 amino acids. Trimming stripped 2 bases from V and 1 base from J, with 10 bases between. Germline V lookup: CDR1 LNHNV, CDR2 YYDKDF (reference sequence).

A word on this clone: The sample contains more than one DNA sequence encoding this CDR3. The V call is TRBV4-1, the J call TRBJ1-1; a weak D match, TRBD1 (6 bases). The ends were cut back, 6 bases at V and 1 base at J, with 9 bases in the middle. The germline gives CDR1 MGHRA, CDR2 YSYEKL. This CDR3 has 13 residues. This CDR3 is CASRGTQNTEAFF. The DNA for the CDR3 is TGCGCCAGCAGAGGGACACAGAACACTGAAGCTTTCTTT.

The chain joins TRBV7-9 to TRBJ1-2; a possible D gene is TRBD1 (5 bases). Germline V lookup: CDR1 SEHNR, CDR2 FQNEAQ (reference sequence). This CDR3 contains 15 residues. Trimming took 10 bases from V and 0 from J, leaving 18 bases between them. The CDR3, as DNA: TGTGCCATGCGGGGACGGAGGGCTACTAACTATGGCTACACCTTC. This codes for CAMRGRRATNYGYTF.